This TCR beta chain was profiled in a study of CD8 T cells in Susac syndrome. Study results and caveats: In its TCR sequencing and HLA analysis, the study acknowledged that the number of individuals was relatively small.

The length of the CDR3 is 15 residues. The germline CDR1 and CDR2 sequences are LGHDT and YNNKEL (reference sequence). The V gene lost 2 bases and the J gene lost 4 bases, with 11 bases spanning the gap. The RNA input was roughly 0.5 to 1 ug, and it was reverse transcribed with random hexamers. The immunoSEQ assay covered 54 Vbeta and 13 Jbeta segments for CDR3. TCRdb re-derived calls from the immunoSEQ multiplex PCR reads in MiXCR, one entry per CDR3 protein. The sample has approximately 210,000 distinct CDR3 sequences; 95% are singletons. Note on this clonotype: Antigen specificity is unknown.

In the multiple sclerosis control group, patients were treatment-naive and had stable or active relapsing-remitting disease. The sequence was obtained from a human donor with multiple sclerosis. The chain links TRBV3-1 to TRBJ2-2, with D unclear. Sequencing was done on a sample of CD4+ T cells from PBMCs. CDR3 nucleotides: TGTGCCAGCAGCCAACCAAGTTTGGTCACCGGGGAGCTGTTTTTT. Translated, it gives CASSQPSLVTGELFF.